The clone carrying this T cell receptor (beta chain) was counted between two and nine times. Its specificity is unknown. J was trimmed by 5 bases and V by 4 bases; bases with no gene match: 4. CDR3 size: 16 residues. The germline gives CDR1 LGHNT, CDR2 FRNRAP. The data belong to a study of identical twins. TCRdb reanalysed the 5' RACE reads using MiXCR and keeps one entry per CDR3 protein. This table has about 390,000 distinct CDR3 sequences, around 9.7% appearing once. Study-wide findings and caveats: Carriage of fewer insertions was seen in abundant cord blood beta clonotypes, whereas memory repertoires showed none. These conclusions were based on statistical analysis (cross-sectional, not following the same donors). Within beta out-of-frame sequences, the excess sharing observed between twins was weaker. Out-of-frame alpha sequences shared by twins were enriched for low generation probability.

The chain carries TRBV12-5 and TRBJ2-4; TRBD2 aligns across 14 bases. Sequencing was carried out using naive T cells sorted from blood. The sequence derives from a woman between 50 and 59 years old in good health. CDR3 nucleotides: TGTGCTAGTGGTTGGGGGACTAGCGGGAGTCAAAACATTCAGTACTTC. Translated: CASGWGTSGSQNIQYF. Variable domain in full (rest from reference TRBV12-5 and TRBJ2-4): DARVTQTPRHKVTEMGQEVTMRCQPILGHNTVFWYRQTMMQGLELLAYFRNRAPLDDSGMPKDRFSAEMPDATLATLKIQPSEPRDSAVYFCASGWGTSGSQNIQYFGAGTRLSVL.